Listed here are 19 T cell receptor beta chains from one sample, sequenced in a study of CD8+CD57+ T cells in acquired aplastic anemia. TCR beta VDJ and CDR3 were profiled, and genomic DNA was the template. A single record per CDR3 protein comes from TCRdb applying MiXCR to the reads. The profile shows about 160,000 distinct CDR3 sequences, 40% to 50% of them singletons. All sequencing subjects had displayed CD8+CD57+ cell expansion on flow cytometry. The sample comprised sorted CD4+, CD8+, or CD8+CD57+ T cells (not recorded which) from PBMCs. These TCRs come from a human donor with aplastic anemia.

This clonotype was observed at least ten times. DNA of the CDR3: TGTGCCAGTACATGGGCCGCCGCAACTAATGAAAAACTGTTTTTT. As protein: CASTWAAATNEKLFF. The chain has TRBV19 and TRBJ1-4, with D unclear. The CDR3 totals 15 residues. Germline CDR1 reads LNHDA; CDR2 reads SQIVND (reference sequence). V lost 7 bases to trimming and J lost 0 bases, with 12 bases between them.

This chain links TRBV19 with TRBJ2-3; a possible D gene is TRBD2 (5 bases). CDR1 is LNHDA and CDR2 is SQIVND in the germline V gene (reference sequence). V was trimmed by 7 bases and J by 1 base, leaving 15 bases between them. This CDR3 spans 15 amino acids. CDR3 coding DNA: TGTGCCAGTACCTTATACGGGGATGGCACAGATACGCAGTATTTT. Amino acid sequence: CASTLYGDGTDTQYF.

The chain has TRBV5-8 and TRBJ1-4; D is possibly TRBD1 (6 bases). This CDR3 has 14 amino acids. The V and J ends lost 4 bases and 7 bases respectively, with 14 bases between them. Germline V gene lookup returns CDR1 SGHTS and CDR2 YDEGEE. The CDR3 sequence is CASSRTVRGEKLFF. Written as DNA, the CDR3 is TGTGCCAGCAGCCGGACAGTTCGCGGTGAAAAACTGTTTTTT. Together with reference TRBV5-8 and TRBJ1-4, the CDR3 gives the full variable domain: EAGVTQSPTHLIKTRGQQATLRCSPISGHTSVYWYQQALGLGLQFLLWYDEGEERNRGNFPPRFSGRQFPNYSSELNVNALELEDSALYLCASSRTVRGEKLFFGSGTQLSVL.

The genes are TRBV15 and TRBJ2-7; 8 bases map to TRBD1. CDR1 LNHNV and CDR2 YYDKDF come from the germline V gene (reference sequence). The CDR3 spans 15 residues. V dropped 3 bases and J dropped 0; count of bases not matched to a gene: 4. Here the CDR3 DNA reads TGTGCCACCAGCAGGTCCGGGACAGGCTCCTACGAGCAGTACTTC. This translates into CATSRSGTGSYEQYF.

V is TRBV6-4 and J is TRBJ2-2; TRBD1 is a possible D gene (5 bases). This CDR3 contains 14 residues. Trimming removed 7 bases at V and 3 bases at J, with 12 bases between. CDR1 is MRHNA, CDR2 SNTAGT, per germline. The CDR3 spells CASKDSLDTGELFF. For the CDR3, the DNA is TGTGCCAGCAAAGACAGCTTAGACACCGGGGAGCTGTTTTTT.

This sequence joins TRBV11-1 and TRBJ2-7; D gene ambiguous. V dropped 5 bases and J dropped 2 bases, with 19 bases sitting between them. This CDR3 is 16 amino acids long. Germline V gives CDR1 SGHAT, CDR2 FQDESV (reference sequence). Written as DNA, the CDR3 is TGTGCCAGCAGCACATCGGACGCGAGGCCTGCCTACGAGCAGTACTTC. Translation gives CASSTSDARPAYEQYF.

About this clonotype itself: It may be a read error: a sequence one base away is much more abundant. DNA of the CDR3: TGTGCCAGCAGTATCGGCGAGCAGTGCTTC. Translating gives CASSIGEQCF. V is TRBV6-2 or TRBV6-3 and J is TRBJ2-7; D remains unclear. The CDR3 covers 10 residues. Germline V gene lookup returns CDR1 MNHEY and CDR2 SVGEGT.

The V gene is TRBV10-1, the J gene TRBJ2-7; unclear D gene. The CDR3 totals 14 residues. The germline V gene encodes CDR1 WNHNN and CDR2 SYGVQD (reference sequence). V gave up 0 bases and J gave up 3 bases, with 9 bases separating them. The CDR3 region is CASSESRSSYEQYF. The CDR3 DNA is TGCGCCAGCAGTGAGTCCAGGTCCAGCTACGAGCAGTACTTC.

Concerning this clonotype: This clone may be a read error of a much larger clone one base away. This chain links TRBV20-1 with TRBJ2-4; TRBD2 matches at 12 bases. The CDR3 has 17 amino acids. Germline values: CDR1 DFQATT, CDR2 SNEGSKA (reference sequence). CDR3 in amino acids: CSARDEASGRVKNIQDF. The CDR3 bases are TGCAGTGCTAGAGATGAGGCTAGCGGGAGGGTCAAAAACATTCAGGACTTC.

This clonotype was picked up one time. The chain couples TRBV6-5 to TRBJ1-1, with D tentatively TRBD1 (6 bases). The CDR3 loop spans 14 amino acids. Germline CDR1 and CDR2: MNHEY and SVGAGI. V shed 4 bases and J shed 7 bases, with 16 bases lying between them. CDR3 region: CASSFTGPGYEAFF. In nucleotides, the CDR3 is TGTGCCAGCAGTTTCACAGGGCCTGGTTATGAAGCTTTCTTT.

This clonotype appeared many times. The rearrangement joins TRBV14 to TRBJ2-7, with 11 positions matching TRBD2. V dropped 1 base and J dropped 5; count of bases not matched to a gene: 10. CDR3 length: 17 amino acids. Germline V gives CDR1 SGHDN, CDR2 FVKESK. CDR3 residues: CASSQGWGLAAGDEQYF. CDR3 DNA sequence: TGTGCCAGCAGCCAAGGGTGGGGACTAGCGGCAGGAGACGAGCAGTACTTC.

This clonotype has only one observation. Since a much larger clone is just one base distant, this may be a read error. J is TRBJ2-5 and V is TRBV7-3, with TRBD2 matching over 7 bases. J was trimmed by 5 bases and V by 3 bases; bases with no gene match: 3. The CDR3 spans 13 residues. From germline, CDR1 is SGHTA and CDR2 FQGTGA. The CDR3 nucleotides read TGTGCCAGCAGCTTTTGGGGGGGGGAGACCCAGTACTTC. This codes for CASSFWGGETQYF. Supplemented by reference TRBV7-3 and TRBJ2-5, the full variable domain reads GAGVSQTPSNKVTEKGKYVELRCDPISGHTALYWYRQSLGQGPEFLIYFQGTGAADDSGLPNDRFFAVRPEGSVSTLKIQRTERGDSAVYLCASSFWGGETQYFGPGTRLLVL.

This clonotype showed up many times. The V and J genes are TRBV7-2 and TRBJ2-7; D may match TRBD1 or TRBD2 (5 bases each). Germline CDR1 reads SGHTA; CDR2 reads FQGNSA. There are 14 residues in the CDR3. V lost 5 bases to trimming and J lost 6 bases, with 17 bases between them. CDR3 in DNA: TGTGCCAGCAGCCGTGGGGGTTACGCCTCCGAGCAGTACTTC. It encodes CASSRGGYASEQYF.

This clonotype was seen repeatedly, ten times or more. CDR3 DNA: TGTGCCAGCACCGGGGCTAATTCACCCCTCCACTTT. Its protein is CASTGANSPLHF. The chain employs TRBV9 and TRBJ1-6; weak D call: TRBD1 (5 bases). The CDR3 sequence is 12 residues long. Per germline, CDR1 SGDLS and CDR2 YYNGEE. V gave up 6 bases and J gave up 6 bases, with 7 bases separating them. Based on the CDR3 plus reference TRBV9 and TRBJ1-6, the full variable domain is DSGVTQTPKHLITATGQRVTLRCSPRSGDLSVYWYQQSLDQGLQFLIQYYNGEERAKGNILERFSAQQFPDLHSELNLSSLELGDSALYFCASTGANSPLHFGNGTRLTVT.

In nucleotides, the CDR3 is TGTGCCAGCAGCAACGAGAGCTCACCCCTCCACTTT. Translated: CASSNESSPLHF. The chain is built from TRBV7-9 and TRBJ1-6, with unresolved D. Trimming shortened V by 5 bases and J by 10 bases, and 9 bases separated the two germline ends. The CDR3 sequence is 12 residues long. CDR1 SEHNR and CDR2 FQNEAQ come from the germline V gene (reference sequence).

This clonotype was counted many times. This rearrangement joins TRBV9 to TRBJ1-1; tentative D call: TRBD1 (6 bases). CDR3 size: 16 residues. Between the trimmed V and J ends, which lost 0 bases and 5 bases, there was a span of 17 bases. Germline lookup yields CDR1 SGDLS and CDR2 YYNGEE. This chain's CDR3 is CASSVGPPGAGTEAFF. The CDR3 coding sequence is TGTGCCAGCAGCGTAGGCCCCCCAGGGGCGGGTACTGAAGCTTTCTTT. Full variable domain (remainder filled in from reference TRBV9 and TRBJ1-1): DSGVTQTPKHLITATGQRVTLRCSPRSGDLSVYWYQQSLDQGLQFLIQYYNGEERAKGNILERFSAQQFPDLHSELNLSSLELGDSALYFCASSVGPPGAGTEAFFGQGTRLTVV.

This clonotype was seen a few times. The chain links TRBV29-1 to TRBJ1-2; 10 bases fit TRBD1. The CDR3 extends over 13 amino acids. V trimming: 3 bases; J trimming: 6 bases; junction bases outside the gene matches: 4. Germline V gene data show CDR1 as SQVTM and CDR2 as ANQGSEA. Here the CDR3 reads CSVEAGTGDGYTF. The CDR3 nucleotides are TGCAGCGTTGAGGCCGGGACAGGGGATGGCTACACCTTC.

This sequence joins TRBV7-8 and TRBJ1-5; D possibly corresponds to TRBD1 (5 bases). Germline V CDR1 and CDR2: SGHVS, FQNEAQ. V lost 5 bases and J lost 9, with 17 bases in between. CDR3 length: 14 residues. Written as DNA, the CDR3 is TGTGCCAGCAGCATAACGGGGGGGACGGGGCCCCAGCATTTT. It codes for CASSITGGTGPQHF. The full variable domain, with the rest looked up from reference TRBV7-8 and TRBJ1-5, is GAGVSQSPRYKVAKRGQDVALRCDPISGHVSLFWYQQALGQGPEFLTYFQNEAQLDKSGLPSDRFFAERPEGSVSTLKIQRTQQEDSAVYLCASSITGGTGPQHFGDGTRLSIL.

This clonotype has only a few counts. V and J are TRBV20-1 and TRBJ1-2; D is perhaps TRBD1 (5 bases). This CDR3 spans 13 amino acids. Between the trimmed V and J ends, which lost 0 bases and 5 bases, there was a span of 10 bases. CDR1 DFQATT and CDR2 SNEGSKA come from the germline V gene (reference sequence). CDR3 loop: CSARDVREYGYTF. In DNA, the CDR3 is TGCAGTGCTAGAGATGTCAGGGAATATGGCTACACCTTC.